This T cell receptor beta chain was sequenced in a study of sequential checkpoint blockade in melanoma. Looking at the study overall: Patients were randomized 1:1 to nivolumab-then-ipilimumab or ipilimumab-then-nivolumab first-line. Maintenance nivolumab came after either treatment sequence.

Treatment indicated: randomized to nivolumab then ipilimumab (arm A) or the reverse (arm B). No patient had prior DNA-damaging chemotherapy. Sorted cells were live CD3+CD8+, lacking CD19 and CD56, from PBMCs. The sample holds one count of this clone. The V gene's germline CDR1 is MNHEY and CDR2 SMNVEV (reference sequence). The CDR3 consists of 14 residues. J lost 5 bases, V lost 4 bases, and 4 bases had no gene match. The protocol was immunoSEQ multiplex PCR, while the TCRdb copy is restricted to in-frame clones and leaves out a portion. The table includes some 16,000 clones, more than 85% detected once.

Material: CD8+ T cells sorted from blood (inferred from file names), obtained from a patient given nivolumab and ipilimumab in sequence. V usage is TRBV27 and J usage is TRBJ2-2, with TRBD1 identical over 7 bases. The TCR comes from a human donor with melanoma. CDR3 region: CASSYSGGTGELFF. CDR3 DNA sequence: TGTGCCAGCAGTTATTCAGGGGGTACCGGGGAGCTGTTTTTT.